These 25 T cell receptor beta chains were all obtained from the same sample, sequenced in a study of blood T cell repertoires in COVID-19. Measured with immunoSEQ multiplex PCR; TCRdb has only the in-frame clones, and not every one. The sample yields 91,000 or so clones, approximately 87% seen once. The source material was peripheral blood. The receptors derive from a human donor in a cohort sampled during active COVID-19.

This clone was seen a single time. The V gene is TRBV19, the J gene TRBJ2-7; no clear D gene. The CDR3 runs 13 residues. Germline V gene lookup returns CDR1 LNHDA and CDR2 SQIVND (reference sequence). The ends were cut back, 6 bases at V and 2 bases at J, with 11 bases in the middle. CDR3 coding DNA: TGTGCCAGTAGGGTGTGGCCGACCTACGAGCAGTACTTC. Residues: CASRVWPTYEQYF. The complete variable domain, with remaining parts taken from reference TRBV19 and TRBJ2-7, reads DGGITQSPKYLFRKEGQNVTLSCEQNLNHDAMYWYRQDPGQGLRLIYYSQIVNDFQKGDIAEGYSVSREKKESFPLTVTSAQKNPTAFYLCASRVWPTYEQYFGPGTRLTVT.

This clone was detected only once. The gene calls are TRBV6-6 and TRBJ1-1; no clear D gene. CDR3 length: 15 amino acids. Trimming pared 0 bases from V and 9 bases from J, leaving 17 bases between. Germline CDR1 reads MNHNY; CDR2 reads SVGAGI (reference sequence). The CDR3 is CASSYSRMDGLKAFF. The CDR3 nucleotides are TGTGCCAGCAGTTACTCCCGAATGGACGGACTGAAAGCTTTCTTT.

This rearrangement joins TRBV19 to TRBJ1-5; D might be TRBD1 (5 bases). The germline V gene encodes CDR1 LNHDA and CDR2 SQIVND (reference sequence). The CDR3 sequence is 16 residues long. Trimming took off 5 bases at V and 0 bases at J, with 14 bases between the two ends. The DNA for the CDR3 is TGTGCCAGTAGTGTTTCCCTCGACAGTAGCAATCAGCCCCAGCATTTT. It is translated as CASSVSLDSSNQPQHF.

The chain links TRBV10-3 to TRBJ2-3; D possibly corresponds to TRBD2 (6 bases). The V gene lost 8 bases and the J gene lost 4 bases, with 10 bases spanning the gap. CDR3 size: 12 residues. Germline loops: CDR1 ENHRY, CDR2 SYGVKD. This CDR3 reads CAIAGNADTQYF. In nucleotides, the CDR3 is TGTGCCATCGCGGGAAACGCAGATACGCAGTATTTT.

This clone was detected a few times. The chain combines TRBV5-1 with TRBJ1-1; a weak D match, TRBD1 (6 bases). Trimming took 1 base from V and 1 from J, leaving 8 bases between them. Germline CDR1 reads SGHRS; CDR2 reads YFSETQ. The CDR3 length is 14 residues. CDR3 region: CASSLRQANTEAFF. The CDR3 DNA follows: TGCGCCAGCAGCTTGAGACAGGCGAACACTGAAGCTTTCTTT. Combining the CDR3 with reference TRBV5-1 and TRBJ1-1 gives the whole variable domain KAGVTQTPRYLIKTRGQQVTLSCSPISGHRSVSWYQQTPGQGLQFLFEYFSETQRNKGNFPGRFSGRQFSNSRSEMNVSTLELGDSALYLCASSLRQANTEAFFGQGTRLTVV.

The V gene is TRBV7-2, the J gene TRBJ1-1; 8 nucleotides match TRBD1. This CDR3 region has 13 residues. Germline loops: CDR1 SGHTA, CDR2 FQGNSA. V dropped 6 bases and J dropped 5; count of bases not matched to a gene: 5. CDR3 in amino acids: CASRRTGWTEAFF. CDR3 nucleotides: TGTGCCAGCAGAAGGACAGGGTGGACTGAAGCTTTCTTT.

V is TRBV13 and J is TRBJ2-7, with D maybe TRBD1 (5 bases). The V and J ends lost 1 base and 3 bases respectively, with 10 bases between them. CDR3 length: 14 residues. From germline, CDR1 is PRHDT and CDR2 FYEKMQ (reference sequence). Here the CDR3 DNA reads TGTGCCAGCAGCTTAGATGTCAGGGACTACGAGCAGTACTTC. This gives the protein CASSLDVRDYEQYF.

The chain couples TRBV2 to TRBJ2-1; 9 nucleotides agree with TRBD2. This CDR3 region has 15 residues. The V gene end was trimmed by 7 bases and the J gene end by 5 bases; junction bases not matched to a gene: 9. The germline gives CDR1 SNHLY, CDR2 FYNNEI. The chain's CDR3 is CASIEGTSINNEQFF. The DNA for the CDR3 is TGTGCCAGCATCGAAGGGACTAGCATAAACAATGAGCAGTTCTTC.

V is TRBV6-6 and J is TRBJ1-2; TRBD1 aligns across 8 bases. Germline V CDR1 and CDR2: MNHNY, SVGAGI (reference sequence). The CDR3 has 14 amino acids. V dropped 2 bases and J dropped 2; count of bases not matched to a gene: 1. CDR3 nucleotide sequence: TGTGCCAGCAGTTACAACAGGGGGAACTATGGCTACACCTTC. Amino acids: CASSYNRGNYGYTF.

J is TRBJ2-2 and V is TRBV6-1; tentative D call: TRBD1 (5 bases). The CDR3 has 15 amino acids. Germline values: CDR1 MNHNS, CDR2 SASEGT. The V end was cut by 2 bases, the J end by 6 bases, with 13 bases between. CDR3 nucleotide sequence: TGTGCCAGCAGTGAACTAAGGGGCATCTCCGGGGAGCTGTTTTTT. Its protein product is CASSELRGISGELFF.

The rearrangement links TRBV6-5 to TRBJ1-3, with D possibly being TRBD1 (6 bases). Germline CDR1 and CDR2: MNHEY and SVGAGI. The CDR3 consists of 15 residues. Trimming removed 7 bases from V and 4 bases from J, with 17 bases in between. The CDR3: CASTEIAGAGNTIYF. The CDR3 region has the DNA TGTGCCAGCACGGAAATCGCGGGGGCCGGAAACACCATATATTTT.

The chain carries TRBV5-1 and TRBJ1-6; 9 positions agree with TRBD1. CDR1 SGHRS and CDR2 YFSETQ come from the germline V gene. Trimming took 4 bases from V and 7 from J; bases not matched to a gene: 9. CDR3 length equals 16 residues. This CDR3 reads CASSQTGTGRNSPLHF. The DNA for the CDR3 is TGCGCCAGCAGCCAAACCGGGACAGGGAGGAATTCACCCCTCCACTTT.

The chain employs TRBV3-1 (or the pseudogene TRBV3-2) and TRBJ1-2; 9 bases align to TRBD1. CDR1 and CDR2 from the germline V gene are LGHDT and YNNKEL (reference sequence). V lost 3 bases to trimming and J lost 10 bases; unmatched junction nucleotides: 15. This CDR3 is 16 amino acids long. CDR3 bases: TGTGCCAGCAGCCAGGGGACACGAGGGGGACAGGGTCACTACACCTTC. This gives the protein CASSQGTRGGQGHYTF.

This chain uses TRBV6-6 with TRBJ2-2; D not certain. V dropped 2 bases and J dropped 2 bases, with 3 bases sitting between them. Germline V gene sequence: CDR1 MNHNY, CDR2 SVGAGI (reference sequence). The CDR3 has 13 residues. CDR3 amino acids: CASSYLNTGELFF. CDR3 bases: TGTGCCAGCAGTTACCTAAACACCGGGGAGCTGTTTTTT.

The chain carries TRBV10-3 and TRBJ2-1, with 8 bases lining up with TRBD2. This CDR3 has 17 amino acids. J was trimmed by 6 bases and V by 3 bases; bases with no gene match: 13. Germline CDR1 ENHRY, CDR2 SYGVKD. The CDR3 spells CAISDALTSGGPNEQFF. The DNA for the CDR3 is TGTGCCATCAGTGACGCCTTAACAAGCGGGGGCCCCAATGAGCAGTTCTTC.

The J gene is TRBJ2-1, the V gene TRBV9; 9 nucleotides match TRBD2. The CDR3 is made up of 19 amino acids. Germline lookup yields CDR1 SGDLS and CDR2 YYNGEE. The J segment lost 1 base and the V segment lost 3 bases, leaving 14 bases of the junction unmatched. The CDR3 bases are TGTGCCAGCAGCGCCGAGGCGTGGGTAGCGGGAGCGTCCTACAATGAGCAGTTCTTC. This translates into CASSAEAWVAGASYNEQFF. The entire variable domain, with the rest obtained from reference TRBV9 and TRBJ2-1, is as follows: DSGVTQTPKHLITATGQRVTLRCSPRSGDLSVYWYQQSLDQGLQFLIQYYNGEERAKGNILERFSAQQFPDLHSELNLSSLELGDSALYFCASSAEAWVAGASYNEQFFGPGTRLTVL.

V and J are TRBV7-3 and TRBJ2-1, with TRBD2 identical over 8 bases. J lost 8 bases, V lost 5 bases, and 11 bases had no gene match. The CDR3 is 15 residues long. The V gene's germline CDR1 is SGHTA and CDR2 FQGTGA. The CDR3 loop reads CASSQSGSETDEQFF. CDR3 nucleotides: TGTGCCAGCAGCCAAAGCGGGAGTGAGACCGATGAGCAGTTCTTC.

The table lists this clone with a few counts. The genes are TRBV7-3 and TRBJ1-2; D remains ambiguous. The germline gives CDR1 SGHTA, CDR2 FQGTGA. This CDR3 is 14 amino acids long. The ends were cut back, 5 bases at V and 0 bases at J, with 10 bases in the middle. CDR3 DNA sequence: TGTGCCAGCAGCCCAGGAACCTCTAACTATGGCTACACCTTC. Its protein is CASSPGTSNYGYTF.

The chain couples TRBV7-9 to TRBJ1-2; 8 nucleotides agree with TRBD1. The CDR3 totals 15 residues. Germline V gene sequence: CDR1 SEHNR, CDR2 FQNEAQ (reference sequence). The V and J ends lost 5 bases and 1 base, in that order; junction bases with no gene match: 6. CDR3 amino acids: CASSPETGVNYGYTF. Written as DNA, the CDR3 is TGTGCCAGCAGCCCAGAGACAGGGGTTAACTATGGCTACACCTTC.

The chain joins TRBV10-1 to TRBJ2-1; 7 bases are a match to TRBD2. J was trimmed by 2 bases and V by 4 bases; bases with no gene match: 5. The CDR3 runs to 15 residues. The germline CDR1 and CDR2 sequences are WNHNN and SYGVQD (reference sequence). CDR3 sequence: CASSVASGAYNEQFF. Here the CDR3 DNA reads TGCGCCAGCAGTGTAGCTAGCGGAGCCTACAATGAGCAGTTCTTC.

The chain is built from TRBV30 and TRBJ2-7; 9 bases agree with TRBD2. V shed 0 bases and J 4 bases; nucleotides not matched to a gene: 4. Germline CDR1 GTSNPN, CDR2 SVGIG (reference sequence). The CDR3 extends over 14 amino acids. The CDR3 loop reads CAWSVGGGAYEQYF. The CDR3, as DNA: TGTGCCTGGAGTGTAGGCGGGGGGGCTTACGAGCAGTACTTC.

The rearrangement joins TRBV11-2 to TRBJ1-6; 8 bases match TRBD1. Germline V CDR1 and CDR2: SGHAT, FQNNGV. This CDR3 contains 17 residues. J was trimmed by 6 bases and V by 1 base; bases with no gene match: 8. The CDR3 DNA sequence: TGTGCCAGCAGCTTAGTTCTTGTCGGACAGGGTAATTCACCCCTCCACTTT. This encodes CASSLVLVGQGNSPLHF.

The chain has TRBV24-1 and TRBJ2-1, with 8 bases fitting TRBD2. Germline assignment: CDR1 KGHDR and CDR2 SFDVKD. Germline trimming cut 7 bases from V and 1 base from J; bases unmatched to any gene: 11. The CDR3 extends over 17 amino acids. The CDR3 coding sequence is TGTGCCACCAGCCGCCCCGGGGCTAGCGGGTCCTACAATGAGCAGTTCTTC. Its protein is CATSRPGASGSYNEQFF.

The chain carries TRBV19 and TRBJ1-5, with 8 nucleotides matching TRBD1. The germline V gene encodes CDR1 LNHDA and CDR2 SQIVND (reference sequence). The CDR3 has 16 amino acids. V gave up 5 bases and J gave up 3 bases; unmatched junction bases: 9. The CDR3 DNA follows: TGTGCCAGTAGTGGGGTAGGCAGGGGGCTCAATCAGCCCCAGCATTTT. Protein sequence: CASSGVGRGLNQPQHF.

The chain recombines TRBV6-5 with TRBJ1-5; D is uncertain. Germline CDR1 and CDR2: MNHEY and SVGAGI. V lost 0 bases, J lost 1 base, and 7 bases lay in between. This CDR3 is built from 15 residues. For the CDR3, the DNA is TGTGCCAGCAGTTACTCCTATAGAAGCAATCAGCCCCAGCATTTT. Protein: CASSYSYRSNQPQHF.